The source of this TCR beta chain is a study of blood T cell repertoires in COVID-19. In the study overall: Material from acute and convalescent COVID-19 was sourced from the United States, Italy and Spain. From T cells, B-cell-depleted T cells, or PBMCs came the material, which was cDNA or gDNA.

How the authors handled the data: It was from reference gene primer amplification that nucleated cell counts were estimated. Here immunoSEQ multiplex PCR was the method, and the copy in TCRdb shows in-frame clones only, minus some. The V and J calls and clone size are taken from that table; D and trimming were inferred from the DNA. The sample has tens of thousands of clones; roughly 84% are singletons. CDR1 SGDLS and CDR2 YYNGEE come from the germline V gene. With 0 bases clipped from V and 0 bases from J, the junction kept 2 bases outside the gene matches. This CDR3 has 16 amino acids. The source of this sequence is a man aged 45-65 years with acute or convalescent COVID-19. The material sequenced was peripheral blood. This chain uses TRBV9 with TRBJ1-4; TRBD1 matches at 7 bases. DNA for the CDR3: TGTGCCAGCAGCGTAGGGGACAGTTCAACTAATGAAAAACTGTTTTTT. Translation gives CASSVGDSSTNEKLFF. The full variable domain, in which reference TRBV9 and TRBJ1-4 provide the parts outside the CDR3, is DSGVTQTPKHLITATGQRVTLRCSPRSGDLSVYWYQQSLDQGLQFLIQYYNGEERAKGNILERFSAQQFPDLHSELNLSSLELGDSALYFCASSVGDSSTNEKLFFGSGTQLSVL.